This TCR beta chain was sequenced for a study of T cell responses to AZD1222 COVID-19 vaccine. Comment on this clone: What it recognizes is unknown.

Study results and caveats: Clonal diversity may have been underestimated in mostly white British donors.

The protocol was immunoSEQ multiplex PCR, while the TCRdb copy is restricted to in-frame clones and leaves out a portion. This sample has about 47,000 clones, with about 82% found just once. V lost 4 bases and J lost 8, with 11 bases in between. From germline, CDR1 is SGHDN and CDR2 FVKESK. The CDR3 totals 13 residues. The chain has TRBV14 and TRBJ1-4; D not resolved. Sequenced material: peripheral blood, taken 28 days after the second dose of the MenACWY control vaccine. The receptor comes from an adult who received the MenACWY meningococcal vaccine as a control. The CDR3 protein is CASSPQLGEKLFF. CDR3 coding DNA: TGTGCCAGCAGCCCACAATTAGGGGAAAAACTGTTTTTT.